This T cell receptor delta chain stems from a study of gamma-delta chains in newborns, infants, children. This clone is medium-sized. TCRdb ran CATT on the reads. Counted here are more than 5,000 delta-chain clones, under 20% occurring once; the ten biggest clones make up approximately 4.8%. The CDR3 is 17 amino acids. J lost 4 bases, V lost 1 base, and 12 bases had no gene match. Looked up from germline, CDR1 is GEAIGNYY and CDR2 is EKD. Sequenced input: blood. The gene calls are TRDV2 and TRDJ1; 9 nucleotides match TRDD3. This sequence originates from a child who was a newborn, infant or young child, either healthy, febrile or measles-vaccinated (not recorded which). The CDR3 region is CACDTVGIGGYFDKLIF. As DNA, the CDR3 is TGTGCCTGTGACACGGTGGGCATCGGGGGATACTTCGATAAACTCATCTTT.